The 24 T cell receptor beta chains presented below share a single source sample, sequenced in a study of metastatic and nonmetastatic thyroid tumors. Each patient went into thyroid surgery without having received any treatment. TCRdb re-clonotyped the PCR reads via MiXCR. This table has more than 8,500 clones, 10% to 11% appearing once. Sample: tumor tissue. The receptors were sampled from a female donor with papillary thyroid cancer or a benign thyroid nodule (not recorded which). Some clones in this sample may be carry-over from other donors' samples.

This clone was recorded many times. CDR3 DNA sequence: TGTGCCAGCAGCTTAAGCACAGATACGCAGTATTTT. Residues: CASSLSTDTQYF. The chain employs TRBV11-2 and TRBJ2-3; D unclear. CDR1 and CDR2 (germline): SGHAT, FQNNGV. There are 12 residues in the CDR3. V gave up 2 bases and J gave up 0 bases, with 0 bases separating them.

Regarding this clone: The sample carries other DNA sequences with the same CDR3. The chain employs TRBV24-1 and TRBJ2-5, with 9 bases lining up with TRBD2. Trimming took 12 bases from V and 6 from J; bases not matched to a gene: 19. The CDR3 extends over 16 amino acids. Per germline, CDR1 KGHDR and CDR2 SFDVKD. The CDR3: CAQKTGSSGTSKTQYF. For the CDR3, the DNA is TGTGCCCAGAAGACCGGGTCTAGCGGGACTAGTAAGACCCAGTACTTC.

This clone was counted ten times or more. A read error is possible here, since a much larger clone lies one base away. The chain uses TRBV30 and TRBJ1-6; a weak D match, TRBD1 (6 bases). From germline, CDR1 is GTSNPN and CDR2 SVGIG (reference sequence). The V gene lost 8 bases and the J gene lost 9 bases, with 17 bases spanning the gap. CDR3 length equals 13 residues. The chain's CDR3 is CARTSLRGSPLHF. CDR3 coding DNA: TGTGCCCGGACCTCACTCAGGGGTTCACCCCTCCACTTT.

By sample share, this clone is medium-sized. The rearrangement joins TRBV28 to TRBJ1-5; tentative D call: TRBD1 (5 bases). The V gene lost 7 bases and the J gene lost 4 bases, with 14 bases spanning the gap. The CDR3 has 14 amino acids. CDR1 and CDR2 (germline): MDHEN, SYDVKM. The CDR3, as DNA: TGTGCCAGCACTCGGGGGGTGGGGAATCAGCCCCAGCATTTT. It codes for CASTRGVGNQPQHF.

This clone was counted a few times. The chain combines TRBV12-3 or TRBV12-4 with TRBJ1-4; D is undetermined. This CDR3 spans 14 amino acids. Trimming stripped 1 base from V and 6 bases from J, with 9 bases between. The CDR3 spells CASSLGGLDEKLFF. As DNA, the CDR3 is TGTGCCAGCAGTTTAGGGGGTTTAGATGAAAAACTGTTTTTT.

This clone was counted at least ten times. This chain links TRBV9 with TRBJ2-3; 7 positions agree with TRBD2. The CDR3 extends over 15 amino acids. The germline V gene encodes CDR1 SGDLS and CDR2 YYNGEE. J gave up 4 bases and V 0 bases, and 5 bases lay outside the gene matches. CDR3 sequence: CASSVEAGQADTQYF. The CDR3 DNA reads TGTGCCAGCAGCGTAGAAGCGGGGCAGGCAGATACGCAGTATTTT.

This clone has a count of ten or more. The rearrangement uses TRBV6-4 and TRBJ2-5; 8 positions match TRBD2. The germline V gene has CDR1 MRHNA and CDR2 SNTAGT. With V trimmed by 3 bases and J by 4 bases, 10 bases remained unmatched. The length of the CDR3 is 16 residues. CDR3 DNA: TGTGCCAGCAGTGAAGAGGTGTTGAGCGGGAGAGAGACCCAGTACTTC. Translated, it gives CASSEEVLSGRETQYF.

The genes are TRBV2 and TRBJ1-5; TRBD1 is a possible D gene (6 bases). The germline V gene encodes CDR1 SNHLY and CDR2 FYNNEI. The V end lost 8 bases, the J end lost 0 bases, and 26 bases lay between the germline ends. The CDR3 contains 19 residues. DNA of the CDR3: TGTGCCAGCCGTGCGGTGGACAGTGGGATGGCTTATAGCAATCAGCCCCAGCATTTT. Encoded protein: CASRAVDSGMAYSNQPQHF.

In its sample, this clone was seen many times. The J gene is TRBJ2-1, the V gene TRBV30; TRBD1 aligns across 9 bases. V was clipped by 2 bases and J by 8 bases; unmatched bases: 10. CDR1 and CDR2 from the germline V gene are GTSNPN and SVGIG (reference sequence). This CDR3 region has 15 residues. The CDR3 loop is CAWSLTGTGRYEQFF. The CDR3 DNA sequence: TGTGCCTGGAGTTTAACCGGGACAGGGAGGTATGAGCAGTTCTTC.

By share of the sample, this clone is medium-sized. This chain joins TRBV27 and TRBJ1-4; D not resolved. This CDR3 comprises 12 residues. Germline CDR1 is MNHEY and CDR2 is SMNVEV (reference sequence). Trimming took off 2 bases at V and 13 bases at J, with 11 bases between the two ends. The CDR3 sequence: CASSLNGVALFF. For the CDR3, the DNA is TGTGCCAGCAGTTTAAACGGGGTTGCACTGTTTTTT.

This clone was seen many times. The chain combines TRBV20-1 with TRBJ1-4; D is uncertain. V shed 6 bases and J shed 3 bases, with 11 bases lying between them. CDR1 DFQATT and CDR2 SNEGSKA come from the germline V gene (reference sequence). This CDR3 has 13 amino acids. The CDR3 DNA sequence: TGCAGTGCCTTAGGGCCTTCTAATGAAAAACTGTTTTTT. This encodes CSALGPSNEKLFF.

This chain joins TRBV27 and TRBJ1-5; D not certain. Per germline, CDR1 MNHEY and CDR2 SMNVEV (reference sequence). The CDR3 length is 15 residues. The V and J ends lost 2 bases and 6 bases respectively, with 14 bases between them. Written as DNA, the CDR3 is TGTGCCAGCAGTTTAGGAGGGAATCACGGTCAGCCCCAGCATTTT. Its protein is CASSLGGNHGQPQHF.

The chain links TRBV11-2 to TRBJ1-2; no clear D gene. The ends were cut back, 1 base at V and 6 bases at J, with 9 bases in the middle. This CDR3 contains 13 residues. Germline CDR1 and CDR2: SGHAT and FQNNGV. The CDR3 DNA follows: TGTGCCAGCAGCTTAGGAGACTGGGATGGCTACACCTTC. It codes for CASSLGDWDGYTF.

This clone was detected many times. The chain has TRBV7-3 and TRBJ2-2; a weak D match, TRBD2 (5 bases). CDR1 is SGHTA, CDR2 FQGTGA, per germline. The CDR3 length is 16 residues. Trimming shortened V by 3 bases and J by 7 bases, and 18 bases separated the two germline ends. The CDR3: CASSLPTRDFDGELFF. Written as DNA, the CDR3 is TGTGCCAGCAGCTTGCCGACGAGGGATTTTGACGGGGAGCTGTTTTTT.

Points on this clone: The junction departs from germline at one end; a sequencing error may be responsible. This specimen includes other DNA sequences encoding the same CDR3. The CDR3 loop is CAWSVAGAGTGELFF. CDR3 nucleotides: TGTGCCTGGAGTGTAGCGGGGGCCGGTACCGGTGAGCTGTTTTTT. The chain employs TRBV30 and TRBJ2-2; 8 nucleotides agree with TRBD2. The germline CDR1 and CDR2 sequences are GTSNPN and SVGIG (reference sequence). The CDR3 has 15 residues.

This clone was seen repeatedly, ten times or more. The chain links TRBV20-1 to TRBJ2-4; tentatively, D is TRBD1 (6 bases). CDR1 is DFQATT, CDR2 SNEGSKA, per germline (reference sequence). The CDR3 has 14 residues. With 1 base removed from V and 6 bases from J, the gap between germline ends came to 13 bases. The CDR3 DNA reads TGCAGTGCTAGAGCGGCCGCAGGGGTAAACATTCAGTACTTC. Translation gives CSARAAAGVNIQYF.

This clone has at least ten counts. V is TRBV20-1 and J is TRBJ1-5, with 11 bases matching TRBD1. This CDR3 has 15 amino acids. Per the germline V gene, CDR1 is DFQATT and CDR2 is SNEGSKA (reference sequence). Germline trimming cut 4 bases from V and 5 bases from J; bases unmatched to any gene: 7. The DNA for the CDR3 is TGCAGTGCTATATCGGACAGGGGGCTTTATCAGCCCCAGCATTTT. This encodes CSAISDRGLYQPQHF.

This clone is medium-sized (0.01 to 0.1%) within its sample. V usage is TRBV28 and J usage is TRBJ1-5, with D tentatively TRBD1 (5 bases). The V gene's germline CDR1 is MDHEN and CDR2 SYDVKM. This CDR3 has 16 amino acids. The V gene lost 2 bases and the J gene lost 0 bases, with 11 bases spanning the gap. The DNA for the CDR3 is TGTGCCAGCAGTTTAGGGGGGATTGGTAGCAATCAGCCCCAGCATTTT. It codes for CASSLGGIGSNQPQHF.

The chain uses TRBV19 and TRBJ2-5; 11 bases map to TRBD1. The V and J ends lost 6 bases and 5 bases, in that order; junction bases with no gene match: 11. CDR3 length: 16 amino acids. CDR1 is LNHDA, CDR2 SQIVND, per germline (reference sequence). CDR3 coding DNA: TGTGCCAGTAGACGGACAGGGGGCTCTAGCTTGGAGACCCAGTACTTC. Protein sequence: CASRRTGGSSLETQYF.

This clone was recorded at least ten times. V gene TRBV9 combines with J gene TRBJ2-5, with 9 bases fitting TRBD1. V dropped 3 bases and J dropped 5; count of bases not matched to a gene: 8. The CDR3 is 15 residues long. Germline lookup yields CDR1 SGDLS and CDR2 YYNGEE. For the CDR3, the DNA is TGTGCCAGCAGCGCAGGGGACAGGGTGTTTGAGACCCAGTACTTC. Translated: CASSAGDRVFETQYF.

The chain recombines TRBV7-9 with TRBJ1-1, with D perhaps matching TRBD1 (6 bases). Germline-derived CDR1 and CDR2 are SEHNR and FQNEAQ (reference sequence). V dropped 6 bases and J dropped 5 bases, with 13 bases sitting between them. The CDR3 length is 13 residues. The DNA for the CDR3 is TGTGCCAGCAGAGTTCAGGGGCGTACTGAAGCTTTCTTT. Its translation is CASRVQGRTEAFF.

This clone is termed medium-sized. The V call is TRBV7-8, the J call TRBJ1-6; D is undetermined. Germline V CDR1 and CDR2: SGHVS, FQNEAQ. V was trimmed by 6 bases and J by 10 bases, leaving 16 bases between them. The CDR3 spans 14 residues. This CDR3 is CASSLTGLGSPLHF. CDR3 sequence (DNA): TGTGCCAGCAGTCTAACGGGCTTAGGGTCACCCCTCCACTTT.

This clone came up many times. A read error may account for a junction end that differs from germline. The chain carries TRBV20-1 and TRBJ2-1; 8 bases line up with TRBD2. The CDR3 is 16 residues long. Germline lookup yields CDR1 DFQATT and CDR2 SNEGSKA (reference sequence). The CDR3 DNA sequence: TGCAGTGCAAGAGGTATCCGAGCGGGAGAAAAGAATGAGCAGTTCTTC. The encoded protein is CSARGIRAGEKNEQFF.

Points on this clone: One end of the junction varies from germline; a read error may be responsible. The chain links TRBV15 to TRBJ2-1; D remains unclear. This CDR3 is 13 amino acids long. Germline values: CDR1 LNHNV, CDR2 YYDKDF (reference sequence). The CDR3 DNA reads TGTGCCATCAGCAGAAGCGCCTACAATGAGCAGTTCTTC. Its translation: CAISRSAYNEQFF.